The entry below describes one TCR beta chain. TCRdb's table, derived via immunoSEQ multiplex PCR, lists solely in-frame clones and lacks some. The repertoire has about 52,000 clones, about 88% of them found once; the top ten carry approximately 15%. This sample is drawn from a study of T cells in localized non-small cell lung cancer. CDR1 is SGHRS and CDR2 is YFSETQ in the germline V gene. The CDR3 has 15 residues. Losses at the gene ends were 4 bases for V and 3 bases for J; bases not matched to a gene: 3. The sample in question was PBMCs, obtained before any cancer treatment. The chain carries TRBV5-1 and TRBJ2-1; 11 bases are a match to TRBD2. The receptor was derived from a female donor with stage II lung adenocarcinoma. DNA of the CDR3: TGCGCCAGCAGCCCTCTAGCGGGGGGCTACAATGAGCAGTTCTTC. Its translation is CASSPLAGGYNEQFF.